Listed below are T cell receptor beta chains from one sample, sequenced in a study of CXCR3-negative and CXCR3-positive naive CD8 T cells. For each CDR3 protein, TCRdb gives one entry from its re-call of the 5' RACE reads, without DNA. The sample table includes 130,000 to 150,000 distinct CDR3 sequences. Material: naive CXCR3+ CD8+ T cells from blood. The receptors derive from a human donor in good health. Some clones in this sample may be carry-over from other donors' samples. Each CDR3 is given with its conserved first and last residue. Fields, in order: J gene, V gene, CDR3 protein.

TRBJ2-7 | TRBV28 | CASSSGLLFREQYF
TRBJ2-1 | TRBV20-1 | CSARDGRTTYNEQFF
TRBJ2-2 | TRBV27 | CASSDRGGGTGELFF
TRBJ2-3 | TRBV7-6 | CASTTLQTSTDTQYF
TRBJ2-7 | TRBV20-1 | CSARVLPGQQYF
TRBJ1-1 | TRBV14 | CASSRLQGLNTEAFF
TRBJ1-1 | TRBV7-9 | CASSLASGGGITEAFF
TRBJ2-1 | TRBV5-1 | CASSLNNEQFF
TRBJ2-7 | TRBV19 | CASRPASGSYEQYF
TRBJ2-7 | TRBV27 | CASSLLSPGHNSYEQYF
TRBJ1-1 | TRBV6-5 | CASTKDSNTEAFF
TRBJ2-7 | TRBV7-8 | CASSLGSGRADEQYF
TRBJ2-1 | TRBV7-6 | CASSPRTSGGLNEQFF
TRBJ2-7 | TRBV5-5 | CASSLAGDPYEQYF
TRBJ2-2 | TRBV7-9 | CASSLAQVELFF
TRBJ2-3 | TRBV29-1 | CSVDGQWPHTDTQYF
TRBJ2-1 | TRBV28 | CASSRADGGYNEQFF
TRBJ2-2 | TRBV11-1 | CASSLTCYDAGELFF
TRBJ2-7 | TRBV12-3/TRBV12-4 | CASRETASYEQYF
TRBJ2-1 | TRBV7-9 | CASSLMLGEGDNEQFF
TRBJ1-1 | TRBV7-3 | CASSLVGNTEAFF
TRBJ2-1 | TRBV28 | CASSPMRVAESNEQFF
TRBJ1-1 | TRBV5-1 | CASSLYSKNTEAFF
TRBJ2-7 | TRBV28 | CASSLGDSGSEQYF
TRBJ2-1 | TRBV5-1 | CASSLNSGEQFF
TRBJ2-1 | TRBV20-1 | CSARETQPYNEQFF
TRBJ2-5 | TRBV28 | CASSFFGFSGQGKTETQYF
TRBJ2-1 | TRBV10-3 | CAISESGSEQFF
TRBJ1-1 | TRBV29-1 | CSGVDRGSTEAFF
TRBJ1-2 | TRBV12-3/TRBV12-4 | CASSLGGGYTF
TRBJ2-2 | TRBV7-9 | CASTRENTGELFF
TRBJ2-7 | TRBV29-1 | CSVEIPGRTPGTYEQYF
TRBJ2-3 | TRBV7-9 | CASSSIDRGPPDTQYF
TRBJ2-1 | TRBV20-1 | CSARDLTSLWQFF
TRBJ2-7 | TRBV7-9 | CASSPRGSGAPSYEQYF
TRBJ2-1 | TRBV9 | CASSATVAEPPPYNEQFF
TRBJ2-5 | TRBV11-2 | CASSLYGGRETQYF
TRBJ1-5 | TRBV7-9 | CASSNGGYNQPQHF
TRBJ1-2 | TRBV28 | CASSPRQGDGYTF
TRBJ2-7 | TRBV13 | CASSPLLADSYEQYF
TRBJ2-5 | TRBV7-8 | CASSSQGAGETQYF
TRBJ2-2 | TRBV29-1 | CSVEDRETGELFF
TRBJ2-2 | TRBV5-1 | CASSLARVQNTGELFF
TRBJ2-1 | TRBV6-5 | CASSYSDRYNEQFF
TRBJ2-7 | TRBV4-1 | CASSPTGTGNEQYF
TRBJ2-3 | TRBV9 | CASSGGTSSHADTQYF
TRBJ1-1 | TRBV4-3 | CASSQEGDGAFF
TRBJ2-3 | TRBV15 | CATSRIPGGLMRDTQYF
TRBJ2-6 | TRBV4-3 | CASSQDIAGANVLTF
TRBJ2-7 | TRBV5-1 | CASSLDPGQTYEQYF
TRBJ2-7 | TRBV4-3 | CASSQFRTATYEQYF
TRBJ2-7 | TRBV5-1 | CASSLVGGNTYEQYF
TRBJ2-1 | TRBV29-1 | CSVPGGLAAYNEQFF